One sample yielded the 26 T cell receptor beta chains listed below, sequenced in a study of shared T cell receptors in the human thymus. The table came from immunoSEQ multiplex PCR; TCRdb's copy has only in-frame clones and leaves some out. Of hundreds of thousands of clones listed, around 87% are singletons. The data also belong to a second study, concerning human thymus T cells.

Sequencing was carried out using thymocytes. The receptors derive from a boy under two years old with a congenital heart defect.

The V and J genes are TRBV7-2 and TRBJ1-6, with D unresolved. V dropped 1 base and J dropped 9 bases, with 19 bases sitting between them. Germline assignment: CDR1 SGHTA and CDR2 FQGNSA. The CDR3 consists of 17 residues. The CDR3 nucleotides are TGTGCCAGCAGCTTAGAACCAGGAACAGAGTTGGCTTCACCCCTCCACTTT. It encodes CASSLEPGTELASPLHF.

The V and J genes are TRBV6-1 and TRBJ1-1; D possibly corresponds to TRBD1 (5 bases). The CDR3 is 15 residues long. CDR1 MNHNS and CDR2 SASEGT come from the germline V gene. V lost 2 bases and J 0 bases, leaving 10 bases between the germline ends. As DNA, the CDR3 is TGTGCCAGCAGTGAATCGGGGGAGATGAACACTGAAGCTTTCTTT. Protein: CASSESGEMNTEAFF.

The rearrangement joins TRBV19 to TRBJ2-1; the match to TRBD1 covers 10 bases. Trimming took 5 bases from V and 7 from J; bases not matched to a gene: 5. Germline loops: CDR1 LNHDA, CDR2 SQIVND (reference sequence). The CDR3 is 14 amino acids. The CDR3 region has the DNA TGTGCCAGTAGTTTCGGGACAGGGGAAAATGAGCAGTTCTTC. Its translation is CASSFGTGENEQFF.

V and J are TRBV11-2 and TRBJ2-7; TRBD2 matches at 12 bases. Trimming took 2 bases from V and 4 from J; bases not matched to a gene: 3. Germline CDR1 is SGHAT and CDR2 is FQNNGV. The CDR3 loop spans 15 amino acids. The CDR3 DNA follows: TGTGCCAGCAGCTTATCGGGGACTAGCGGGTACGAGCAGTACTTC. This translates into CASSLSGTSGYEQYF.

For this clone: At one end, the junction sequence differs from germline, possibly due to a read error. The CDR3 coding sequence is TGCAGCGTTAAAGATATAGCGGGATGGACCTACAATGAGCAGTTCTTC. Its translation is CSVKDIAGWTYNEQFF. The J gene is TRBJ2-1, the V gene TRBV29-1; TRBD2 agrees at 8 bases. Germline values: CDR1 SQVTM, CDR2 ANQGSEA. There are 16 residues in the CDR3.

The chain uses TRBV18 and TRBJ2-1; 10 bases are a match to TRBD1. Trimming took 3 bases from V and 6 from J; bases not matched to a gene: 2. CDR1 KGHSH and CDR2 LQKENI come from the germline V gene. The CDR3 is 14 amino acids. The CDR3 sequence is CASSPGQGFNEQFF. DNA for the CDR3: TGTGCCAGCTCACCGGGACAGGGGTTCAATGAGCAGTTCTTC.

The chain uses TRBV7-3 and TRBJ1-1; 10 bases fit TRBD1. This CDR3 is 16 amino acids long. V lost 1 base, J lost 0 bases, and 2 bases stayed unmatched. Germline V CDR1 and CDR2: SGHTA, FQGTGA. The CDR3 sequence is CASSLRGQGMNTEAFF. CDR3 bases: TGTGCCAGCAGCTTAAGGGGACAGGGGATGAACACTGAAGCTTTCTTT.

This clone has a single count. The rearrangement joins TRBV28 to TRBJ2-7; 11 positions agree with TRBD2. CDR3 size: 13 residues. Germline CDR1 is MDHEN and CDR2 is SYDVKM. V lost 10 bases to trimming and J lost 7 bases; unmatched junction nucleotides: 9. Here the CDR3 reads CATTSGTRGEQYF. The CDR3 DNA reads as TGTGCCACGACTAGCGGGACCCGCGGAGAGCAGTACTTC.

This chain uses TRBV4-3 with TRBJ2-3; TRBD2 might be the D (5 bases). Germline lookup yields CDR1 LGHNA and CDR2 YSLEER. The CDR3 is 17 residues long. Trimming cost V 0 bases and J 1 base, with 14 bases left between them. The CDR3 coding sequence is TGCGCCAGCAGCCAAGAGGGGATGGAGAGGGGCACAGATACGCAGTATTTT. Its protein is CASSQEGMERGTDTQYF.

This rearrangement joins TRBV25-1 to TRBJ1-3, with D uncertain. This CDR3 comprises 15 residues. Germline CDR1 is MGHDK and CDR2 is SYGVNS. Trimming removed 1 base from V and 2 bases from J, with 9 bases in between. The CDR3 is CASSELADAGNTIYF. The CDR3 region has the DNA TGTGCCAGCAGTGAATTGGCAGATGCTGGAAACACCATATATTTT.

This sequence joins TRBV5-6 and TRBJ2-5; 8 bases are a match to TRBD2. This CDR3 contains 14 residues. CDR1 SGHDT and CDR2 YYEEEE come from the germline V gene. After removal of 1 base from V and 1 base from J, the junction contained 0 bases not matched to a gene. CDR3 sequence: CASSLREGQETQYF. The CDR3 coding sequence is TGTGCCAGCAGCTTGCGGGAGGGCCAAGAGACCCAGTACTTC.

The J gene is TRBJ2-7, the V gene TRBV27, with 9 positions matching TRBD1. Germline V gene sequence: CDR1 MNHEY, CDR2 SMNVEV (reference sequence). CDR3 size: 15 residues. The trim removed 3 bases at V and 1 base at J, leaving 4 bases unmatched. The CDR3 loop reads CASSFGDRESYEQYF. CDR3 nucleotides: TGTGCCAGCAGTTTTGGGGACAGGGAGTCCTACGAGCAGTACTTC.

The CDR3 region is CATRSGAGTYEQYF. As DNA, the CDR3 is TGCGCCACACGGTCAGGGGCAGGCACCTACGAGCAGTACTTC. The V gene is TRBV5-1, the J gene TRBJ2-7; the D gene is possibly TRBD1 (6 bases). V was shortened by 9 bases and J by 2 bases, with 18 bases between the two germline ends. There are 14 residues in the CDR3. Germline CDR1 and CDR2: SGHRS and YFSETQ.

The CDR3 here is CASSAAGGQAETQYF. CDR3 DNA sequence: TGTGCCAGCAGCGCCGCGGGAGGTCAGGCTGAGACCCAGTACTTC. The chain recombines TRBV9 with TRBJ2-5, with 8 nucleotides matching TRBD2. The CDR3 has 15 amino acids. The V segment lost 3 bases and the J segment 5 bases; nucleotides outside the gene matches: 9. The germline gives CDR1 SGDLS, CDR2 YYNGEE. Full variable domain (rest looked up from reference TRBV9 and TRBJ2-5): DSGVTQTPKHLITATGQRVTLRCSPRSGDLSVYWYQQSLDQGLQFLIQYYNGEERAKGNILERFSAQQFPDLHSELNLSSLELGDSALYFCASSAAGGQAETQYFGPGTRLLVL.

The rearrangement links TRBV5-6 to TRBJ1-2; D possibly corresponds to TRBD1 (5 bases). The CDR3 is made up of 12 amino acids. Deletions cut 1 base from V and 7 bases from J, with 8 bases between. Germline V gene lookup returns CDR1 SGHDT and CDR2 YYEEEE. CDR3 nucleotides: TGTGCCAGCAGCTTGACCGGGGGTGGCTACACCTTC. Amino acid sequence: CASSLTGGGYTF.

The chain is built from TRBV4-3 and TRBJ2-3; 9 nucleotides align to TRBD2. Germline loops: CDR1 LGHNA, CDR2 YSLEER. The CDR3 covers 17 residues. After removal of 0 bases from V and 2 bases from J, the junction contained 6 bases not matched to a gene. CDR3 coding DNA: TGCGCCAGCAGCCAAGATCAGCGGGAGGTGAACACAGATACGCAGTATTTT. Translation gives CASSQDQREVNTDTQYF.

The rearrangement uses TRBV21-1 and TRBJ2-7; TRBD2, the table's D call, lacks a check against the DNA. TRBV21-1 is classified as a pseudogene. The CDR3 has 16 residues. In nucleotides, the CDR3 is TGTGCCAGCACAGCAAATGGTATAGCTCTGGGCTACGAGCAGTACTTC. Amino acids: CASTANGIALGYEQYF.

The chain couples TRBV2 to TRBJ1-5; tentatively, D is TRBD1 (5 bases). The length of the CDR3 is 18 residues. Germline V gene data show CDR1 as SNHLY and CDR2 as FYNNEI. The germline V and J ends were trimmed by 2 bases and 0 bases, with 17 bases remaining between them. CDR3 amino acids: CASSEKKGITSSNQPQHF. In DNA form, the CDR3 reads TGTGCCAGCAGTGAAAAGAAGGGGATTACTTCTAGCAATCAGCCCCAGCATTTT.

This clone was seen more than once but under ten times. The chain is built from TRBV7-2 and TRBJ2-5; 12 bases agree with TRBD2. Per the germline V gene, CDR1 is SGHTA and CDR2 is FQGNSA. Losses at the gene ends were 8 bases for V and 7 bases for J; bases not matched to a gene: 11. The CDR3 length is 15 residues. The CDR3 DNA reads TGTGCCAGCCACAGTCTAGCGGGGGGGCCGGGGACCCAGTACTTC. Translated: CASHSLAGGPGTQYF.

V is TRBV7-3 and J is TRBJ2-1; 12 positions match TRBD2. The trim removed 6 bases at V and 5 bases at J, leaving 8 bases unmatched. This CDR3 contains 16 residues. Germline V CDR1 and CDR2: SGHTA, FQGTGA. CDR3 DNA: TGTGCCAGCAGTGACCTAGCGGGGGGGCCGGACAATGAGCAGTTCTTC. This codes for CASSDLAGGPDNEQFF.

V and J are TRBV4-3 and TRBJ2-1; D possibly corresponds to TRBD2 (6 bases). This CDR3 contains 15 residues. The V end was cut by 1 base, the J end by 7 bases, with 14 bases between. Germline V gene lookup returns CDR1 LGHNA and CDR2 YSLEER. The CDR3 reads CASSQGTLAPNEQFF. The CDR3 nucleotides read TGCGCCAGCAGCCAAGGAACACTAGCCCCAAATGAGCAGTTCTTC.

Note on this clone: The sample contains more than one DNA sequence encoding this CDR3. The chain links TRBV9 to TRBJ1-6, with 12 bases that match TRBD1. Per germline, CDR1 SGDLS and CDR2 YYNGEE. V shed 4 bases, J shed 0 bases, and the junction held 20 bases outside the gene matches. The CDR3 extends over 23 amino acids. Here the CDR3 DNA reads TGTGCCAGCAGCAAACCAAACCCAGATCCGGGACAGGGGGCGAGCTCCTATAATTCACCCCTCCACTTT. It is translated as CASSKPNPDPGQGASSYNSPLHF.

The chain carries TRBV4-3 and TRBJ1-1; D remains unclear. Trimming pared 0 bases from V and 1 base from J, leaving 12 bases between. The CDR3 is 16 amino acids. CDR1 LGHNA and CDR2 YSLEER come from the germline V gene. CDR3 in amino acids: CASSQDRGRPNTEAFF. CDR3 bases: TGCGCCAGCAGCCAAGATAGAGGGAGGCCGAACACTGAAGCTTTCTTT.

The V gene is TRBV6-5, the J gene TRBJ1-6; D remains unclear. Per germline, CDR1 MNHEY and CDR2 SVGAGI. The length of the CDR3 is 14 residues. With 4 bases removed from V and 7 bases from J, the gap between germline ends came to 11 bases. The CDR3 region has the DNA TGTGCCAGCAGTTCCGGAGTGCCAAATTCACCCCTCCACTTT. Translated: CASSSGVPNSPLHF.

The gene calls are TRBV2 and TRBJ2-3; 11 nucleotides align to TRBD1. Germline assignment: CDR1 SNHLY and CDR2 FYNNEI. The CDR3 loop spans 18 amino acids. V trimming: 6 bases; J trimming: 3 bases; junction bases outside the gene matches: 14. CDR3 amino acids: CASREKRDRGILTDTQYF. CDR3 DNA sequence: TGTGCCAGCAGGGAAAAGAGGGACAGGGGGATATTAACAGATACGCAGTATTTT.

The rearrangement links TRBV6-5 to TRBJ2-2; perhaps TRBD2 as D (6 bases). The V gene lost 4 bases and the J gene lost 1 base, with 10 bases spanning the gap. CDR3 length equals 15 residues. Germline V gene sequence: CDR1 MNHEY, CDR2 SVGAGI. The CDR3 DNA reads TGTGCCAGCAGTTCTAATAGCGGGAACACCGGGGAGCTGTTTTTT. Translation: CASSSNSGNTGELFF.